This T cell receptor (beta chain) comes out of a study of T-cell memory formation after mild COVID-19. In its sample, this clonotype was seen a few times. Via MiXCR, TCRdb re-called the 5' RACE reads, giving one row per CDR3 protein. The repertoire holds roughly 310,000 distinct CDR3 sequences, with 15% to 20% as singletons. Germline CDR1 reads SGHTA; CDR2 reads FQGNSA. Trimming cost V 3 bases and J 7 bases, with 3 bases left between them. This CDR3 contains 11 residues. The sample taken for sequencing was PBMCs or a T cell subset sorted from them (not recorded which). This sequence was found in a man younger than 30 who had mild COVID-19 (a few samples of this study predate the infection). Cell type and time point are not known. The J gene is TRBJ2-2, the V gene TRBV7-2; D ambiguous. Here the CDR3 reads CASSFFGELFF. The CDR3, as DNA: TGTGCCAGCAGCTTCTTCGGGGAGCTGTTTTTT.